A single sample is the source of the 2 T cell receptor beta chains below, sequenced in a study of T cell responses to AZD1222 COVID-19 vaccine. Using immunoSEQ multiplex PCR, the repertoire was profiled, and TCRdb retains in-frame clones only, with some absent. Of 95,000 to 150,000 clones in the sample, under 85% are singletons; the top ten hold approximately 5.9%. The sequencing here drew on peripheral blood, taken on day 0 of AZD1222 vaccination. The receptor source for this set is an adult in good health.

The chain combines TRBV18 with TRBJ1-2, with D possibly being TRBD1 (5 bases). CDR1 and CDR2 (germline): KGHSH, LQKENI. This CDR3 spans 18 amino acids. Trimming removed 5 bases from V and 9 bases from J, with 31 bases in between. The CDR3 bases are TGTGCCAGCTCAAAGAGAGGAGGGGACGCGGCAGGGAGAAGGAGCTACACCTTC. Translating gives CASSKRGGDAAGRRSYTF.

The chain joins TRBV6-2 or TRBV6-3 to TRBJ1-5; D remains unclear. CDR1 and CDR2 (germline): MNHEY, SVGEGT. Trimming removed 6 bases at V and 7 bases at J, with 25 bases between. The CDR3 is 17 amino acids. CDR3 amino acids: CASSLMARTPVGQPQHF. The CDR3 bases are TGTGCCAGCAGCCTCATGGCTCGGACCCCCGTTGGGCAGCCCCAGCATTTT.